Given below is one TCR beta chain in context. The target of this receptor is not known. No much larger clonotype is one base removed from it; base qualities were not supplied. The germline V gene yields KGHSH for CDR1 and LQKENI for CDR2. Taken from cysteine to phenylalanine, the CDR3 has 15 residues. The kept DNA is CDR3 alone, 45 bases in frame from the first base. V loses 0 bases of germline sequence and J loses 6 bases, and the interval between the two ends is 14 bases. This entry is derived from a study of PD-1 blockade in classical Hodgkin lymphoma (dated by TCRdb to between 2020 and 2021). A note on the overall study: Nivolumab dosing was 3 mg/kg intravenously every 2 weeks, continuing until either disease progression or unacceptable toxicity. To define a peripheral blood immune signature of response to PD-1 blockade in classical Hodgkin lymphoma, the study combined TCR beta sequencing with CyTOF.

Beyond this particular receptor, the publication reports: Lower diversity was observed in patients in whom nivolumab was started less than 1 year after ASCT, and these patients were excluded from later analyses so that confounding by immune reconstitution would be avoided. The study was limited to a single clinical trial cohort, and causes of repertoire differences, possibly disease activity or prior therapy, remained undefined. Newly diagnosed patients were reported to have lower baseline TCR diversity than healthy donors, and relapsed/refractory patients were reported to have lower baseline TCR diversity still. Trial patients with a complete response had baseline diversity similar to that of newly diagnosed patients, while partial responders and progressors had significantly lower diversity. A significant rise by C4D1 was seen in CD4+ but not CD8+ TCR diversity (p=0.0027 vs p=0.16), with the rise being most apparent in complete responders (p=0.02).

Reading the label with the study, this specimen's time point is: cycle 1 day 1 (C1D1), immediately before nivolumab initiation. Every trial patient had relapsed following autologous stem cell transplantation, and prior brentuximab vedotin exposure was what differed among cohorts A, B and C. A total of 50 to 70 patients with relapsed/refractory classical Hodgkin lymphoma made up the trial cohort, and each patient's best overall response was complete response, partial response or progressive disease. Single-agent nivolumab was administered to trial patients in the multi-cohort phase II CheckMate 205 trial. Best overall response was determined by an independent review committee according to the 2007 International Working Group response criteria. Trial PBMCs were obtained immediately prior to nivolumab initiation (C1D1) and on therapy at cycle 2 day 1 and cycle 4 day 1. Peripheral blood was collected in 8 mL Vacutainer Cell Preparation Tubes, from which PBMCs were isolated by centrifugation and then cryopreserved.

Genomic DNA was isolated using the Qiagen DNeasy kit from unsorted PBMCs as well as from negatively selected CD4+ and CD8+ fractions. TCR beta CDR3 regions were amplified by immunoSEQ multiplex PCR using primers annealing to V and J segments. A synthetic immune receptor repertoire was used to minimize amplification bias, and any residual bias was removed computationally once sequencing was done. Under the source paper's analysis protocol: Custom Python scripts were used to quantify repertoire diversity as the Shannon entropy index. Unsorted, CD4+ and CD8+ repertoires were examined separately, except in combined analyses, for which CD4+ and CD8+ sequences were merged in silico. Clonal expansion was defined as at least a 2-fold frequency increase after treatment relative to C1D1, with a pseudocount of 0.5 for undetected baseline clones. Singleton clones were defined as clones with 0 or 1 copy at C1D1, and non-singleton clones were defined as clones with 2 or more copies. Clones expanded in unsorted samples were assigned a CD4+, CD8+ or unknown annotation through matching of protein sequences in sorted samples from the same patient. Diversity changes from C1D1 to C4D1 were tested in paired samples using Wilcoxon tests. Not all clones reach the TCRdb copy of this immuneACCESS table, which keeps in-frame sequences only. Checked studies attribute under half of the gap to unresolved V genes and leave the rest unexplained. The V and J calls and the clone size are those of that table, but D and trimming were determined from the DNA. The sample records some 100,000 clones, around 90% of which are singletons. The ten largest clones take up about 2.8% of the sample.

This specimen was peripheral blood mononuclear cells (PBMCs), taken at baseline. The V and J segments used are TRBV18 and TRBJ1-2; TRBD1 could be the D gene, as 5 bases match. The receptor's source is a human donor with classical Hodgkin lymphoma. The CDR3 has the sequence CASSPPAGRGNGYTF. The nucleotide sequence is given as TGTGCCAGCTCACCACCCGCAGGAAGGGGCAATGGCTACACCTTC. With the rest looked up from the reference TRBV18 and TRBJ1-2 genes rather than sequenced, the full variable domain is NAGVMQNPRHLVRRRGQEARLRCSPMKGHSHVYWYRQLPEEGLKFMVYLQKENIIDESGMPKERFSAEFPKEGPSILRIQQVVRGDSAAYFCASSPPAGRGNGYTFGSGTRLTVV.